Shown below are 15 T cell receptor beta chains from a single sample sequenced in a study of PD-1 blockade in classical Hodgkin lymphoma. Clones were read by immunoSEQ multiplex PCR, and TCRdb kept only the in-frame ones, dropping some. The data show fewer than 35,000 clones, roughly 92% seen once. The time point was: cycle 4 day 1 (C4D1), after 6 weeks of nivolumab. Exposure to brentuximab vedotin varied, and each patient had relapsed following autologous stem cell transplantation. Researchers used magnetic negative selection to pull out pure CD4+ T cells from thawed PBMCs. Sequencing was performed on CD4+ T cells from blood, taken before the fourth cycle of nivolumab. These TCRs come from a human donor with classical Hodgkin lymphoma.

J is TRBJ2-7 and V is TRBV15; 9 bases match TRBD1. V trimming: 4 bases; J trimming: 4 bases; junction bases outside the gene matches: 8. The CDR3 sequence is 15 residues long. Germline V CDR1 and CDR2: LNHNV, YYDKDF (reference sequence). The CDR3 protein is CATSKEQGAAYEQYF. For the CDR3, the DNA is TGTGCCACCAGCAAAGAACAGGGGGCGGCGTACGAGCAGTACTTC.

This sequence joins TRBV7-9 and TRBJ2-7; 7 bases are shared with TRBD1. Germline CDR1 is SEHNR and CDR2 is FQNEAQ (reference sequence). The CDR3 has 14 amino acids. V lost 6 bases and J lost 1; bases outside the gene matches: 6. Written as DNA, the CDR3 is TGTGCCAGCAGAAGGACAGGTCTTTCCTACGAGCAGTACTTC. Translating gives CASRRTGLSYEQYF.

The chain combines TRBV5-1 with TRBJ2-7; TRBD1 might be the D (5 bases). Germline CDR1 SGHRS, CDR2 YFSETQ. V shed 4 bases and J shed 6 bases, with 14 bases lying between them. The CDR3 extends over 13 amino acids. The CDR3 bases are TGCGCCAGCAGCATCGACATAAGGGGCGAGCAGTACTTC. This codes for CASSIDIRGEQYF.

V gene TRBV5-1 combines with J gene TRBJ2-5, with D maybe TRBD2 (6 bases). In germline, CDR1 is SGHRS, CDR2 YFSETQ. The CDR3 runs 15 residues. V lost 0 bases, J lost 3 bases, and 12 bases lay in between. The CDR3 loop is CASSLAVGGEETQYF. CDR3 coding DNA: TGCGCCAGCAGCTTGGCCGTGGGGGGAGAAGAGACCCAGTACTTC.

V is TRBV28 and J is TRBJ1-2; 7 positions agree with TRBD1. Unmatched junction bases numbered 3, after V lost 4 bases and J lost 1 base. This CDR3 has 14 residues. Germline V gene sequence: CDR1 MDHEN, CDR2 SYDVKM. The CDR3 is CASSSQGRNYGYTF. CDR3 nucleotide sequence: TGTGCCAGCAGTTCACAGGGGCGTAACTATGGCTACACCTTC.

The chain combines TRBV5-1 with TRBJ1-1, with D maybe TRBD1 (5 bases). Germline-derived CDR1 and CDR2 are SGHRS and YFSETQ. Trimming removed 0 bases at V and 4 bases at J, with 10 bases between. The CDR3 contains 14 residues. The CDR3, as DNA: TGCGCCAGCAGCTTGGGGGCAGGGAGCACTGAAGCTTTCTTT. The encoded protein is CASSLGAGSTEAFF.

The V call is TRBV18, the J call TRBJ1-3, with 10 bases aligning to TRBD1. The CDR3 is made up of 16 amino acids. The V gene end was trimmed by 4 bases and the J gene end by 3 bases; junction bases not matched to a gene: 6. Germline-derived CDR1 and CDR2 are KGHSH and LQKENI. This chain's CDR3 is CASSLSGTGVGNTIYF. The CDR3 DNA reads TGTGCCAGCTCACTATCCGGGACAGGGGTTGGAAACACCATATATTTT. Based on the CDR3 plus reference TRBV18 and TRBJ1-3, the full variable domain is NAGVMQNPRHLVRRRGQEARLRCSPMKGHSHVYWYRQLPEEGLKFMVYLQKENIIDESGMPKERFSAEFPKEGPSILRIQQVVRGDSAAYFCASSLSGTGVGNTIYFGEGSWLTVV.

Here the CDR3 DNA reads TGTGCCAGCAGCTTGGGACAGGCGAAGGCCTCGGGCTACACCTTC. Protein product: CASSLGQAKASGYTF. The chain combines TRBV7-8 with TRBJ1-2, with 8 nucleotides matching TRBD1. Germline assignment: CDR1 SGHVS and CDR2 FQNEAQ. V shed 3 bases and J 8 bases; nucleotides not matched to a gene: 11. This CDR3 has 15 amino acids. Looking up the rest from reference TRBV7-8 and TRBJ1-2 gives the full variable domain: GAGVSQSPRYKVAKRGQDVALRCDPISGHVSLFWYQQALGQGPEFLTYFQNEAQLDKSGLPSDRFFAERPEGSVSTLKIQRTQQEDSAVYLCASSLGQAKASGYTFGSGTRLTVV.

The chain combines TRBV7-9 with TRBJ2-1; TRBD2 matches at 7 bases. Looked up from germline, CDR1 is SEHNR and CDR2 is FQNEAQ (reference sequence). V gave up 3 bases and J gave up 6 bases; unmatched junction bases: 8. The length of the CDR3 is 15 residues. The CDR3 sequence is CASSLSGTRGNEQFF. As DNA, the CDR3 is TGTGCCAGCAGCTTGAGCGGGACTCGAGGCAATGAGCAGTTCTTC. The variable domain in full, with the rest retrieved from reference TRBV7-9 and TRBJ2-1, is DTGVSQNPRHKITKRGQNVTFRCDPISEHNRLYWYRQTLGQGPEFLTYFQNEAQLEKSRLLSDRFSAERPKGSFSTLEIQRTEQGDSAMYLCASSLSGTRGNEQFFGPGTRLTVL.

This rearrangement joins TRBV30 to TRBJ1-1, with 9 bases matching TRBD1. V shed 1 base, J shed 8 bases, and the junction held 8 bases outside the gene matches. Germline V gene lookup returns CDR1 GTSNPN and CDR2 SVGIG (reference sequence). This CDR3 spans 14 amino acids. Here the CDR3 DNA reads TGTGCCTGGAGTGCCGTCCGGGACAGGGTCGAAGCTTTCTTT. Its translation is CAWSAVRDRVEAFF.

DNA for the CDR3: TGTGCCAGCAGTGATTCCGGGGGGGTTACCGGGGAGCTGTTTTTT. Translated: CASSDSGGVTGELFF. The J gene is TRBJ2-2, the V gene TRBV2; TRBD2 matches at 8 bases. After removal of 3 bases from V and 5 bases from J, the junction contained 5 bases not matched to a gene. Germline lookup yields CDR1 SNHLY and CDR2 FYNNEI. This CDR3 is 15 amino acids long.

In DNA form, the CDR3 reads TGCGCCAGCAGCTTCGCTAGCGGGACCTACGAGCAGTACTTC. It encodes CASSFASGTYEQYF. The V gene is TRBV5-1, the J gene TRBJ2-7; 9 bases are a match to TRBD2. The CDR3 sequence is 14 residues long. V was pared by 2 bases and J by 2 bases, with 2 bases of the junction left unmatched. Germline CDR1 is SGHRS and CDR2 is YFSETQ. Full variable domain (rest looked up from reference TRBV5-1 and TRBJ2-7): KAGVTQTPRYLIKTRGQQVTLSCSPISGHRSVSWYQQTPGQGLQFLFEYFSETQRNKGNFPGRFSGRQFSNSRSEMNVSTLELGDSALYLCASSFASGTYEQYFGPGTRLTVT.

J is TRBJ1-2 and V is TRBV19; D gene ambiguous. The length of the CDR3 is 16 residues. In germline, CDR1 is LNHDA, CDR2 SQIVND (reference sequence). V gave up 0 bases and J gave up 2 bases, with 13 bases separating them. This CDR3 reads CASSIDGRAKNYGYTF. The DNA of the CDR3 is TGTGCCAGTAGTATAGATGGGCGGGCAAAAAACTATGGCTACACCTTC. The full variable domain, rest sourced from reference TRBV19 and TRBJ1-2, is DGGITQSPKYLFRKEGQNVTLSCEQNLNHDAMYWYRQDPGQGLRLIYYSQIVNDFQKGDIAEGYSVSREKKESFPLTVTSAQKNPTAFYLCASSIDGRAKNYGYTFGSGTRLTVV.

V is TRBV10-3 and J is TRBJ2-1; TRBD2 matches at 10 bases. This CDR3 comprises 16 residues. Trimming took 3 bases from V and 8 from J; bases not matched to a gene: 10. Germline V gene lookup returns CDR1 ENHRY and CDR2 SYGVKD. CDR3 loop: CAISELAGPRGDEQFF. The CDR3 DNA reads TGTGCCATCAGTGAACTAGCGGGGCCCCGGGGGGATGAGCAGTTCTTC.

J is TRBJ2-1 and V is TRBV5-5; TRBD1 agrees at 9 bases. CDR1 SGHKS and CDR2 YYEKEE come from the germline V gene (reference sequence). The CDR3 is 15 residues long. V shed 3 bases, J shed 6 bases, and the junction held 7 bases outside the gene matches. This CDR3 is CASSWGQGFLNEQFF. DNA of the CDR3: TGTGCCAGCAGCTGGGGACAGGGATTCCTCAATGAGCAGTTCTTC.